The rows below give T cell receptor beta chains drawn from one sample of a study of cytomegalovirus exposure and HLA in healthy donors. TCRdb's copy holds only in-frame clones and misses some; the assay was immunoSEQ multiplex PCR. The sample consists of some 140,000 clones, roughly 80% of them appearing once. Sequenced input: PBMCs. The receptors stem from a female donor in good health and CMV-seronegative. Each CDR3 is given with its conserved first and last residue. The D gene is left open where the match is weak. Where a row states a size, it is once, few, many or the class of an expanded clone; other rows omit it.

D,V,size,CDR3
-,TRBV19,-,CASSIGQGPVGAFF
TRBD2,TRBV6-6,-,CASSYSGGSLGGEQYF
TRBD2,TRBV30,-,CAWIGAGGGEQFF
TRBD1,TRBV6-6,-,CASINTGVWNTEAFF
-,TRBV5-4,-,CASSLSLEETQYF
-,TRBV30,-,CAWIGGSTDTQYF
TRBD1,TRBV7-2,-,CASSSTRGLAFF
-,TRBV28,-,CASRDTTDIVINQPQHF
TRBD2,TRBV9,-,CASSVGVSGGAADTQYF
-,TRBV6-4,few,CASSYLPGDTEAFF
-,TRBV29-1,many,CSVEARQAPYEQYF
-,TRBV30,-,CASKGDPGANVLTF
TRBD1,TRBV5-6,few,CASSSSRGFGFF
TRBD1,TRBV11-2,-,CASSPGQVGSPLHF
-,TRBV6-5,-,CASSALDNLNTEAFF
-,TRBV9,-,CASSVDPRRPQANYGYTF
TRBD1,TRBV2,-,CASSPDRATNEKLFF
TRBD1,TRBV18,-,CASSPLRQGYQETQYF
TRBD2,TRBV11-2,-,CASSFTGTSGGEQYF
-,TRBV5-8,-,CASSLALYEQYF